Listed here are 18 T cell receptor beta chains from one sample, sequenced in a study of T cell repertoires in cytomegalovirus infection. One entry per CDR3 protein results from TCRdb running MiXCR on the reads. Here the sample spans under 200,000 distinct CDR3 sequences, 9.5% being singletons. The sequencing input was PBMCs. Receptors originate from a human donor in good health (CMV status not recorded). Some clones in this sample may be carry-over from other donors' samples.

This clonotype was counted between two and nine times. The chain combines TRBV12-3 or TRBV12-4 with TRBJ2-1; 11 bases map to TRBD2. Trimming removed 6 bases from V and 6 bases from J; junction bases left unmatched: 22. The CDR3 is made up of 20 amino acids. The CDR3 region is CASSHTAGGLGTSGSNEQFF. The DNA of the CDR3 is TGTGCCAGCAGCCACACCGCGGGGGGGTTAGGGACTAGCGGCTCCAATGAGCAGTTCTTC.

The chain uses TRBV6-2 or TRBV6-3 and TRBJ2-7, with 13 bases aligning to TRBD2. The CDR3 is made up of 15 amino acids. Unmatched junction bases numbered 4, after V lost 2 bases and J lost 6 bases. The germline CDR1 and CDR2 sequences are MNHEY and SVGEGT. CDR3 residues: CASSYLTSGRFEQYF. CDR3 DNA sequence: TGTGCCAGCAGTTACCTGACTAGCGGGAGGTTCGAGCAGTACTTC.

This clonotype was seen ten or more times. The chain joins TRBV12-3 or TRBV12-4 to TRBJ2-7; a possible D gene is TRBD1 (5 bases). Trimming shortened V by 5 bases and J by 2 bases, and 16 bases separated the two germline ends. CDR3 length equals 15 residues. CDR3 nucleotide sequence: TGTGCCAGCAGTCAGAGATCGCAGGGCGCCTACGAGCAGTACTTC. It codes for CASSQRSQGAYEQYF.

The chain joins TRBV28 to TRBJ2-1, with a possible D match to TRBD1 (6 bases). The germline CDR1 and CDR2 sequences are MDHEN and SYDVKM. This CDR3 comprises 16 residues. Trimming cost V 6 bases and J 2 bases, with 17 bases left between them. The CDR3 DNA follows: TGTGCCAGCAGACAACTAGGACAGATCACCTACAATGAGCAGTTCTTC. Protein product: CASRQLGQITYNEQFF. Using reference TRBV28 and TRBJ2-1 for the parts outside the CDR3, the full variable domain is DVKVTQSSRYLVKRTGEKVFLECVQDMDHENMFWYRQDPGLGLRLIYFSYDVKMKEKGDIPEGYSVSREKKERFSLILESASTNQTSMYLCASRQLGQITYNEQFFGPGTRLTVL.

This clonotype has a handful of counts. This sequence joins TRBV2 and TRBJ1-1, with no clear D. V lost 8 bases to trimming and J lost 0 bases, with 16 bases between them. This CDR3 spans 15 amino acids. Germline CDR1 and CDR2: SNHLY and FYNNEI. The CDR3, as DNA: TGTGCCAGCCTCAAACCAGGTGGGGTGAACACTGAAGCTTTCTTT. Translating gives CASLKPGGVNTEAFF.

This clonotype has a count of ten or more. V is TRBV7-9 and J is TRBJ2-7; D is tentatively TRBD1 or TRBD2 (5 bases each). The CDR3 extends over 14 amino acids. Germline lookup yields CDR1 SEHNR and CDR2 FQNEAQ (reference sequence). Trimming took 2 bases from V and 5 from J, leaving 13 bases between them. The CDR3 protein is CASSLLSGTNEQYF. Here the CDR3 DNA reads TGTGCCAGCAGCTTATTGTCAGGGACCAACGAGCAGTACTTC.

This clonotype was observed many times. The V and J genes are TRBV7-6 and TRBJ1-2, with a weak D call TRBD1 (6 bases). The CDR3 is 15 amino acids. Trimming left V 5 bases short and J 5 bases short, with 18 bases between. Germline V gene sequence: CDR1 SGHVS, CDR2 FNYEAQ. The CDR3 here is CASSAQGSTSYGYTF. CDR3 DNA sequence: TGTGCCAGCAGCGCCCAGGGGTCGACCTCTTATGGCTACACCTTC. Together with reference TRBV7-6 and TRBJ1-2, the CDR3 gives the full variable domain: GAGVSQSPRYKVTKRGQDVALRCDPISGHVSLYWYRQALGQGPEFLTYFNYEAQQDKSGLPNDRFSAERPEGSISTLTIQRTEQRDSAMYRCASSAQGSTSYGYTFGSGTRLTVV.

This clonotype was detected many times. The chain combines TRBV7-2 with TRBJ1-1; the D is unclear. Germline lookup yields CDR1 SGHTA and CDR2 FQGNSA. V lost 6 bases and J lost 5, with 10 bases in between. The CDR3 has 12 residues. The chain's CDR3 is CASRPLGTEAFF. DNA of the CDR3: TGTGCCAGCAGGCCCCTGGGAACTGAAGCTTTCTTT.

The genes are TRBV2 and TRBJ2-1; a weak D match, TRBD1 (6 bases). The CDR3 is made up of 13 amino acids. With 3 bases removed from V and 4 bases from J, the gap between germline ends came to 7 bases. Germline V CDR1 and CDR2: SNHLY, FYNNEI. This CDR3 is CASSEDSYNEQFF. In DNA, the CDR3 is TGTGCCAGCAGTGAGGACAGTTACAATGAGCAGTTCTTC. Using reference TRBV2 and TRBJ2-1 for the parts outside the CDR3, the full variable domain is EPEVTQTPSHQVTQMGQEVILRCVPISNHLYFYWYRQILGQKVEFLVSFYNNEISEKSEIFDDQFSVERPDGSNFTLKIRSTKLEDSAMYFCASSEDSYNEQFFGPGTRLTVL.

This clonotype was found many times. The rearrangement uses TRBV20-1 and TRBJ1-1, with 7 positions matching TRBD1. CDR1 and CDR2 (germline): DFQATT, SNEGSKA (reference sequence). Trimming cost V 6 bases and J 4 bases; bases outside gene matches: 17. The CDR3 spans 16 residues. The CDR3 DNA reads TGCAGTGCCACGAAGGTTGGAGACAGGGTGTTCACTGAAGCTTTCTTT. This encodes CSATKVGDRVFTEAFF.

This clonotype was detected many times. The chain recombines TRBV7-8 with TRBJ2-4, with 9 bases aligning to TRBD1. The trim removed 6 bases at V and 7 bases at J, leaving 7 bases unmatched. CDR3 length: 14 amino acids. Germline V gene sequence: CDR1 SGHVS, CDR2 FQNEAQ. The CDR3: CASSFDRGVNIQYF. Written as DNA, the CDR3 is TGTGCCAGCAGTTTCGACAGGGGGGTCAACATTCAGTACTTC.

In its sample, this clonotype was seen many times. The chain recombines TRBV7-2 with TRBJ2-1; D remains ambiguous. Trimming took off 3 bases at V and 6 bases at J, with 6 bases between the two ends. The CDR3 is 12 residues long. Germline CDR1 is SGHTA and CDR2 is FQGNSA. The CDR3 DNA reads as TGTGCCAGCAGCTTCACGACCAATGAGCAGTTCTTC. Translation gives CASSFTTNEQFF.

There are a few counts of this clonotype. The V gene is TRBV29-1, the J gene TRBJ2-5; 9 bases match TRBD1. CDR3 length: 14 amino acids. The V segment lost 5 bases and the J segment 5 bases; nucleotides outside the gene matches: 9. From germline, CDR1 is SQVTM and CDR2 ANQGSEA. The CDR3 DNA follows: TGCAGCGTTAGCTACAGGGGGCTAGCTGAGACCCAGTACTTC. Protein: CSVSYRGLAETQYF.

The chain joins TRBV2 to TRBJ2-1; 7 bases match TRBD2. J was trimmed by 8 bases and V by 3 bases; bases with no gene match: 4. Germline V CDR1 and CDR2: SNHLY, FYNNEI. The CDR3 spans 13 residues. The CDR3 DNA reads as TGTGCCAGCAGTGACGGCCTAGCGGATGAGCAGTTCTTC. Its translation is CASSDGLADEQFF.

The chain links TRBV28 to TRBJ1-2, with 8 bases fitting TRBD1. This CDR3 comprises 16 residues. The V gene end was trimmed by 4 bases and the J gene end by 5 bases; junction bases not matched to a gene: 12. Germline CDR1 reads MDHEN; CDR2 reads SYDVKM. The CDR3 protein is CASSSVIGTGSYGYTF. The CDR3 coding sequence is TGTGCCAGCAGTTCCGTAATTGGGACAGGATCGTATGGCTACACCTTC.

The chain links TRBV7-2 to TRBJ1-5, with a tentative D call TRBD1 (5 bases). Germline V gene sequence: CDR1 SGHTA, CDR2 FQGNSA. Trimming stripped 5 bases from V and 3 bases from J, with 11 bases between. The CDR3 is made up of 14 amino acids. The CDR3 coding sequence is TGTGCCAGCAGCCTTGGGGACCCCAATCAGCCCCAGCATTTT. It is translated as CASSLGDPNQPQHF. Supplemented by reference TRBV7-2 and TRBJ1-5, the full variable domain reads GAGVSQSPSNKVTEKGKDVELRCDPISGHTALYWYRQSLGQGLEFLIYFQGNSAPDKSGLPSDRFSAERTGGSVSTLTIQRTQQEDSAVYLCASSLGDPNQPQHFGDGTRLSIL.

This sequence joins TRBV11-3 and TRBJ2-7; D perhaps matches TRBD1 (6 bases). The V end was cut by 2 bases, the J end by 5 bases, with 10 bases between. The CDR3 runs to 13 residues. Per germline, CDR1 SGHNT and CDR2 YENEEA. CDR3 amino acids: CASSLNRDNEQYF. As DNA, the CDR3 is TGTGCCAGCAGCTTAAACCGGGACAACGAGCAGTACTTC. Full variable domain (remainder filled in from reference TRBV11-3 and TRBJ2-7): EAGVVQSPRYKIIEKKQPVAFWCNPISGHNTLYWYLQNLGQGPELLIRYENEEAVDDSQLPKDRFSAERLKGVDSTLKIQPAELGDSAVYLCASSLNRDNEQYFGPGTRLTVT.

This chain joins TRBV7-6 and TRBJ2-7, with D maybe TRBD2 (6 bases). Germline loops: CDR1 SGHVS, CDR2 FNYEAQ. The germline V and J ends were trimmed by 5 bases and 7 bases, with 15 bases remaining between them. The CDR3 extends over 13 amino acids. This CDR3 reads CASSPISGGEQYF. CDR3 bases: TGTGCCAGCAGCCCTATTTCTGGAGGGGAGCAGTACTTC.